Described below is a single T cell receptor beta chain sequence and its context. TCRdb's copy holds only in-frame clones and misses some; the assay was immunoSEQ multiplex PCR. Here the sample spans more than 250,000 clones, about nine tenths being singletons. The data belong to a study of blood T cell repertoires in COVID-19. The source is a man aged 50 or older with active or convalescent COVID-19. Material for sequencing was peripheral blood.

The CDR3 protein is CASSQNRVSSGANVLTF. The CDR3 nucleotides are TGTGCCAGCAGCCAAAACAGGGTCTCCTCTGGGGCCAACGTCCTGACTTTC. The chain joins TRBV4-2 to TRBJ2-6; perhaps TRBD1 as D (6 bases). With 2 bases removed from V and 0 bases from J, the gap between germline ends came to 11 bases. This CDR3 spans 17 amino acids. Germline CDR1 is LGHNA and CDR2 is YNFKEQ.